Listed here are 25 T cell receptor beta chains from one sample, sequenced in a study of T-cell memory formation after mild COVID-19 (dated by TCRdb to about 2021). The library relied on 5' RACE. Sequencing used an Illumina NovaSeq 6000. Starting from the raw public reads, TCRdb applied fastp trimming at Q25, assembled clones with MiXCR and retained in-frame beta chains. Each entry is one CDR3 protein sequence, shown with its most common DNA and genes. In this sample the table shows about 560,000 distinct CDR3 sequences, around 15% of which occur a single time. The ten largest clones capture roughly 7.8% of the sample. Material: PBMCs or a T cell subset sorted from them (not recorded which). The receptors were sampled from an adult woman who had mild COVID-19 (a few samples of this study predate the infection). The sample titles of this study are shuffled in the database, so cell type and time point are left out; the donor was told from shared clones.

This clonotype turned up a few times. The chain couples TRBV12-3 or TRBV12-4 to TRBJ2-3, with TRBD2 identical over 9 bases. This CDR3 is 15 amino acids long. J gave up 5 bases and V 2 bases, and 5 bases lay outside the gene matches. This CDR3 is CASSLRGGERDTQYF. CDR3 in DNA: TGTGCCAGCAGTTTACGCGGGGGGGAGCGAGATACGCAGTATTTT.

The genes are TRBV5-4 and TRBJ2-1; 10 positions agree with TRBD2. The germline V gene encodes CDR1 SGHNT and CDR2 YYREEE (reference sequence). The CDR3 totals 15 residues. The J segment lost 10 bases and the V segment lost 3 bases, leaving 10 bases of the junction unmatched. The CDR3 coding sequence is TGTGCCAGCAGCTCAGGACTAGCGGTTCCGGGGGAGCAGTTCTTC. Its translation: CASSSGLAVPGEQFF.

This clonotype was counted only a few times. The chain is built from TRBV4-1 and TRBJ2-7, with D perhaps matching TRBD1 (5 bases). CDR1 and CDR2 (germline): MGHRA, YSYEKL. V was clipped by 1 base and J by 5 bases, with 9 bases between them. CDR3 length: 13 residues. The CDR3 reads CASSQAGAHEQYF. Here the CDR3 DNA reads TGCGCCAGCAGCCAAGCTGGGGCCCACGAGCAGTACTTC.

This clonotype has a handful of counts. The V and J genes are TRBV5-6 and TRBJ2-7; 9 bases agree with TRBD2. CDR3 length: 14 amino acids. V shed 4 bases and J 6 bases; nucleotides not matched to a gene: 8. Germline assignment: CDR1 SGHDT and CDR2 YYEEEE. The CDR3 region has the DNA TGTGCCAGCAGCCTTGCGGGACTAGCTTCCGAGCAGTACTTC. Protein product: CASSLAGLASEQYF. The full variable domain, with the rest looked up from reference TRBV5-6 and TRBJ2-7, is DAGVTQSPTHLIKTRGQQVTLRCSPKSGHDTVSWYQQALGQGPQFIFQYYEEEERQRGNFPDRFSGHQFPNYSSELNVNALLLGDSALYLCASSLAGLASEQYFGPGTRLTVT.

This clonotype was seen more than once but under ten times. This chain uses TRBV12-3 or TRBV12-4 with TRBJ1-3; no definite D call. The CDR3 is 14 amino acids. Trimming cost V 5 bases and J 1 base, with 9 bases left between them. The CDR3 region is CASSPQPSGNTIYF. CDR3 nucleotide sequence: TGTGCCAGCAGTCCGCAGCCGTCTGGAAACACCATATATTTT.

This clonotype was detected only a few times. The CDR3 here is CASSAGQGRFF. The CDR3 DNA is TGTGCCAGCAGCGCCGGACAGGGGAGGTTCTTC. The rearrangement uses TRBV11-3 and TRBJ2-1, with TRBD1 matching over 9 bases. The germline gives CDR1 SGHNT, CDR2 YENEEA. The J segment lost 15 bases and the V segment lost 5 bases, leaving 5 bases of the junction unmatched. The CDR3 is made up of 11 amino acids.

The CDR3 DNA follows: TGTGCCAGCAGCCAAAATACCGCAGGAAACGAGCAGTACTTC. As protein: CASSQNTAGNEQYF. This rearrangement joins TRBV14 to TRBJ2-7; the D is unclear. V was clipped by 2 bases and J by 5 bases, with 13 bases between them. The CDR3 runs to 14 residues. CDR1 is SGHDN, CDR2 FVKESK, per germline.

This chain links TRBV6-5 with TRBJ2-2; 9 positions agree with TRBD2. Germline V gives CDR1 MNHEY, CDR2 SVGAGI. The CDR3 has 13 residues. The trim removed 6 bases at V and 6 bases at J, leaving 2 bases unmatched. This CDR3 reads CASRGLAAGELFF. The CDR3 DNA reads TGTGCCAGCAGGGGACTAGCCGCCGGGGAGCTGTTTTTT.

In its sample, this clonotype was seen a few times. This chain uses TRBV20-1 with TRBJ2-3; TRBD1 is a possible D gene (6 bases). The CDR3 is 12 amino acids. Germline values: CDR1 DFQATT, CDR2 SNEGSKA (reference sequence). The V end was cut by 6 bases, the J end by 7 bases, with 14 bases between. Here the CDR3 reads CSANQGSHTQYF. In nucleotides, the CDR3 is TGCAGTGCAAATCAGGGGTCACATACGCAGTATTTT.

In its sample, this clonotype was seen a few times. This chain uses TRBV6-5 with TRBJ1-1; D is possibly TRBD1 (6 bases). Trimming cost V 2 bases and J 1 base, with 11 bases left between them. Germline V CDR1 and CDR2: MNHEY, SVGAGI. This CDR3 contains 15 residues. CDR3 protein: CASSYRTVQNTEAFF. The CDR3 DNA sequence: TGTGCCAGCAGTTACCGGACAGTCCAGAACACTGAAGCTTTCTTT.

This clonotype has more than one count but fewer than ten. CDR3 sequence reads: CASRPQGAQTEAFF. The CDR3 DNA reads TGTGCCAGCAGACCACAGGGGGCGCAGACTGAAGCTTTCTTT. V usage is TRBV6-2 or TRBV6-3 and J usage is TRBJ1-1, with 9 bases matching TRBD1. Unmatched junction bases numbered 7, after V lost 6 bases and J lost 5 bases. The CDR3 consists of 14 residues. Looked up from germline, CDR1 is MNHEY and CDR2 is SVGEGT.

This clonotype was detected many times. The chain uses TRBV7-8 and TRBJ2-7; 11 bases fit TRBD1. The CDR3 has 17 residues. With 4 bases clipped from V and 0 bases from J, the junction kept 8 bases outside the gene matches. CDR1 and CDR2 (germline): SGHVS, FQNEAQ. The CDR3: CASSYGTGGFSSYEQYF. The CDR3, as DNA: TGTGCCAGCAGCTACGGGACAGGGGGTTTCAGCTCCTACGAGCAGTACTTC.

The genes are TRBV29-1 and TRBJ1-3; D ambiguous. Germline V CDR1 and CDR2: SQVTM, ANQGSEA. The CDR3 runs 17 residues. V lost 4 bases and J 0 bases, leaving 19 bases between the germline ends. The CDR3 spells CSVVPQDGRISGNTIYF. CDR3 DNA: TGCAGCGTTGTTCCCCAAGATGGACGGATCTCTGGAAACACCATATATTTT.

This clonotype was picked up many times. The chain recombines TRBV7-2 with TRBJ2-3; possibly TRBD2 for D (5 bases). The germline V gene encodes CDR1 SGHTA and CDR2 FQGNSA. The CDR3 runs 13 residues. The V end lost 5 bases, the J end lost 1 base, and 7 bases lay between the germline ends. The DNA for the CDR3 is TGTGCCAGCAGCGGGAGAGGCACAGATACGCAGTATTTT. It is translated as CASSGRGTDTQYF.

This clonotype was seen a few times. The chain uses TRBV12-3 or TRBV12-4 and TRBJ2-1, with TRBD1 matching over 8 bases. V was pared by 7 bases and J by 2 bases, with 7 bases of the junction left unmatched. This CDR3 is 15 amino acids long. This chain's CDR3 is CASTPQGAPYNEQFF. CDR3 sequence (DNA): TGTGCCAGCACCCCCCAGGGGGCCCCCTACAATGAGCAGTTCTTC.

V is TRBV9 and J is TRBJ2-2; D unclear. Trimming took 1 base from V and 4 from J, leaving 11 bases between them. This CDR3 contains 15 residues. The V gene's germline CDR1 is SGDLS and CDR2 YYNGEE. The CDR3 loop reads CASSVSTASTGELFF. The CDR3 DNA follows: TGTGCCAGCAGCGTATCAACAGCGAGCACCGGGGAGCTGTTTTTT.

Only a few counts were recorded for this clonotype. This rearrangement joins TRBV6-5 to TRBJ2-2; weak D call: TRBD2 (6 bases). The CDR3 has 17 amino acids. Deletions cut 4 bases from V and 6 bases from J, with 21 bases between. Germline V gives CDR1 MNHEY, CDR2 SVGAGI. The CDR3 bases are TGTGCCAGCAGTTTACTCCGACTAGATTCAAAGGCCGGGGAGCTGTTTTTT. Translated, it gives CASSLLRLDSKAGELFF.

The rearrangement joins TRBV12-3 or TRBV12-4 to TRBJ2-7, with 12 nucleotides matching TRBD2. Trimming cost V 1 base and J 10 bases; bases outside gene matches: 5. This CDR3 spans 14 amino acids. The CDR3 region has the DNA TGTGCCAGCAGTTTAGGGACTAGCGGGGAGCATCAGTACTTC. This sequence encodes CASSLGTSGEHQYF.

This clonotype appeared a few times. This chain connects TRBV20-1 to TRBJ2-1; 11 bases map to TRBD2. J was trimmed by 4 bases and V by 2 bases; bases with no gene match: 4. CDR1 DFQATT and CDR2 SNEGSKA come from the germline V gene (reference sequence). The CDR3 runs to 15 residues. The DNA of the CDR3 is TGCAGTGCTAGAAGCCTAGCGGGAGGATACAATGAGCAGTTCTTC. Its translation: CSARSLAGGYNEQFF.

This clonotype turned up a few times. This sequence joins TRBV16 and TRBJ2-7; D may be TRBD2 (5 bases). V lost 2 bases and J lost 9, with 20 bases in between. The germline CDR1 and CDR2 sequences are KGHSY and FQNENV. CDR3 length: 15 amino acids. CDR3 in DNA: TGTGCCAGCAGCCAAGGGTCGGGTAGCGCGAATAGGCAGTACTTC. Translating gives CASSQGSGSANRQYF.

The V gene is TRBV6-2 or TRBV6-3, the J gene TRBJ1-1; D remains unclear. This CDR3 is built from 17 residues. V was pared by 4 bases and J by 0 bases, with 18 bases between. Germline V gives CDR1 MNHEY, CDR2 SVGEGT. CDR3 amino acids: CASSSLKGSFMNTEAFF. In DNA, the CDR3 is TGTGCCAGCAGTTCCCTAAAGGGTTCTTTTATGAACACTGAAGCTTTCTTT.

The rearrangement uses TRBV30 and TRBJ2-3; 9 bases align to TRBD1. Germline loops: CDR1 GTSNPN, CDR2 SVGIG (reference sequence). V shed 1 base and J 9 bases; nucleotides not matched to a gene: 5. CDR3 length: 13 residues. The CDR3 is CAWSGGQGLTQYF. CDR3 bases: TGTGCCTGGAGTGGAGGACAGGGGTTGACGCAGTATTTT.

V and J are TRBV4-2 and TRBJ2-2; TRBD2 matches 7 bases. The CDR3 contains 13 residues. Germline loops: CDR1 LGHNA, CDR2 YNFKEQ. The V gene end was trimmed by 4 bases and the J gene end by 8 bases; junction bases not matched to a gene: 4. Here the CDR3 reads CASSPGGGGELFF. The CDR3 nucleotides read TGTGCCAGCAGCCCGGGCGGGGGAGGGGAGCTGTTTTTT.

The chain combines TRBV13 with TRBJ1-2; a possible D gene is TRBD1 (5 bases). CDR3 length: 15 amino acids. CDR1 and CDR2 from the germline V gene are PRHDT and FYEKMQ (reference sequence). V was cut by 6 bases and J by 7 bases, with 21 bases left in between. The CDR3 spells CASRPGGGTWRGYTF. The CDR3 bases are TGTGCCAGCAGACCTGGTGGGGGAACGTGGCGTGGCTACACCTTC.

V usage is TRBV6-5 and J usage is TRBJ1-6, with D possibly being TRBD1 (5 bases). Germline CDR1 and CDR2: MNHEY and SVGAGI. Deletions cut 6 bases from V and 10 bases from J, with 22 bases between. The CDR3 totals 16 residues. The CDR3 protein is CASRKDNSGGYSPLHF. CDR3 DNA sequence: TGTGCCAGCAGGAAGGACAATTCGGGGGGGTACTCACCCCTCCACTTT.